The 2 T cell receptor beta chains in this list originate from one sample, sequenced in a study of metastatic and nonmetastatic thyroid tumors. TCRdb re-analyzed the PCR reads using MiXCR. The sample has over 15,000 clones, around a third seen once; the top ten hold roughly 13%. Not a single patient had been given any form of treatment at any point before undergoing thyroid surgery. The sequenced sample was tumor tissue. The receptors come from a male donor with papillary thyroid cancer or a benign thyroid nodule (not recorded which). Some clones in this sample may be carry-over from other donors' samples.

This clone was counted a few times. V gene TRBV27 combines with J gene TRBJ2-7; 9 bases fit TRBD1. The V segment lost 5 bases and the J segment 3 bases; nucleotides outside the gene matches: 5. CDR1 MNHEY and CDR2 SMNVEV come from the germline V gene (reference sequence). This CDR3 has 14 residues. Written as DNA, the CDR3 is TGTGCCAGCAGTATCCGGGACAGGGACTACGAGCAGTACTTC. Translation gives CASSIRDRDYEQYF.

The V call is TRBV19, the J call TRBJ1-5; D gene unclear. The germline CDR1 and CDR2 sequences are LNHDA and SQIVND (reference sequence). The CDR3 has 13 residues. V was clipped by 4 bases and J by 3 bases, with 7 bases between them. The CDR3 sequence: CASSTFPNQPQHF. The CDR3 nucleotides read TGTGCCAGTAGTACCTTTCCCAATCAGCCCCAGCATTTT. Variable domain in full (rest from reference TRBV19 and TRBJ1-5): DGGITQSPKYLFRKEGQNVTLSCEQNLNHDAMYWYRQDPGQGLRLIYYSQIVNDFQKGDIAEGYSVSREKKESFPLTVTSAQKNPTAFYLCASSTFPNQPQHFGDGTRLSIL.